This TCR beta chain was captured by sequencing in a study of IL-17A CD8 T cells in psoriatic arthritis synovium. The study in broad terms: The goal of the study was to define the phenotype, molecular profile and function of synovial IL-17A+CD8+ T cells in psoriatic arthritis pathogenesis.

After DNA extraction (Qiagen), TCRbeta V-D-J rearrangements underwent bias-controlled amplification and then high-throughput sequencing (immunoSEQ; Adaptive Biotech). In the original analysis: Productive sequences were analyzed at sequence level using the immunoSEQ Analyzer platform. Clonality was calculated as 1 minus Pielou's evenness, so values run from 0 (highly polyclonal) up to 1 (monoclonal). How much repertoires overlapped between subsets was quantified with the Morisita index, which goes from 0 (no similarity) to 1 (complete similarity). TCRdb provides this immuneACCESS table in a form limited to in-frame rearrangements. Some clones are lacking; in checked studies, under half of them reflect an unresolved V gene, and why the rest are absent is not known. That table furnishes V, J and clone size, whereas the DNA furnished D and trimming. The sample includes some 2,400 clones, with around 68% observed a single time. The ten largest make up about 16% of the sample.

Concerning this clone: Its binding antigen is unknown. The record has no base qualities; no much larger clone is one base away.

Results and caveats for the whole study, not just this receptor: TCR sequencing covered only a few patients, which the authors acknowledged as a limited sample size. Cells came from synovial fluid rather than synovial tissue, since no psoriatic arthritis synovial tissue samples were available. Although over 4% of the repertoire was occupied by some individual clones, most synovial CD8+ subsets remained polyclonal. In a couple of patients, many Tc17 clones were shared with the synovial Tc1 population, giving Morisita overlap indices above 0.75.

CD3+ T cells isolated by magnetic separation were stimulated with PMA and ionomycin for roughly 1.5 hours and then labeled using IL-17A and IFNgamma cytokine secretion assays. Synovial fluid effusions were aspirated from actively inflamed joints of psoriatic arthritis patients. For each patient, synovial fluid served as the source from which three memory CD8+ T cell populations were isolated by sorting: Tc1 cells (IL-17A-IFNgamma+), Tc17 cells (IL-17A+) and the bulk memory fraction, allowing their TCR repertoires to be compared. The psoriatic arthritis patients fulfilled the Classification of Psoriatic Arthritis Study Group (CASPAR) criteria. After counterstaining with viability dye plus anti-CD3, CD8, CD14 and CD4 antibodies, the cytokine-secreting cells were sorted on a BD FACSAria. In three patients with psoriatic arthritis, sorted CD8+ T cell subsets from synovial fluid were put through TCRbeta sequencing. Synovial fluid mononuclear cells were isolated with Lymphoprep and cryopreserved in liquid nitrogen before use. The medium used for cryopreservation was made up of 50% fetal calf serum and around 10% dimethyl sulfoxide.

From its cysteine to its phenylalanine, the CDR3 spans 14 amino acids. Solely the CDR3 DNA is kept, with 42 bases framed from the first base. V is pruned by 8 bases and J by 1 base, leaving 5 bases of the junction without a gene match. Reading the germline V gene gives CDR1 MNHEY and CDR2 SVGAGI. Specimen: IFN-gamma+ CD8+ T cells from synovial fluid. The cell subset or site label of this sample denotes: IL-17A-IFNgamma+ memory CD8+ (Tc1) cells. Recombination joined TRBV6-5 with TRBJ1-2, and 9 junction bases match TRBD1. The sequence derives from a human donor with psoriatic arthritis. The CDR3 region has the sequence CASGDRDLNYGYTF. In nucleotides, the sequence is TGTGCCAGCGGGGACAGGGACCTTAACTATGGCTACACCTTC.